What follows is one T cell receptor (beta chain) and its context. The entry originates in a study of control samples from healthy donors and cancer patients. Trimming removed 3 bases at V and 4 bases at J, with 7 bases between. Germline CDR1 LNHDA, CDR2 SQIVND (reference sequence). There are 13 residues in the CDR3. Repertoires were generated with immunoSEQ multiplex PCR, while TCRdb's copy carries only in-frame clones and drops some. Counted here are approximately 180,000 clones, roughly 94% occurring once; the ten biggest clones make up over 1.3%. The receptor was derived from a woman aged 18-29 years in good health. The sequenced material came from blood. V usage is TRBV19 and J usage is TRBJ1-5; no reliable D call. As DNA, the CDR3 is TGTGCCAGTAGTATGGGATATAATCAGCCCCAGCATTTT. Protein: CASSMGYNQPQHF.